The rows below give T cell receptor beta chains drawn from one sample of a study of cytomegalovirus exposure and HLA in healthy donors. Data came from immunoSEQ multiplex PCR; TCRdb stores just in-frame clones and leaves some out. Among 150,000 to 200,000 clones listed, around four fifths were seen once. Material: PBMCs. The receptor source for this set is a woman aged 50 to 60 in good health and CMV-seropositive. Both conserved end residues are part of each CDR3. The order of the fields is CDR3 protein, CDR3 DNA, V gene, D gene, clone size, J gene. A D gene is named only where the DNA matches it firmly. Size is stated for part of the rows, as once, few or many counts, or as a class when the clone is expanded.

CDR3aa: CATMDREAEAFF
CDR3nt: TGTGCCACCATGGACAGGGAAGCTGAAGCTTTCTTT
v_gene: TRBV19
d_gene: TRBD1
abundance: .
j_gene: TRBJ1-1

CDR3aa: CASSYRGATEAFF
CDR3nt: TGTGCCAGCAGCTACAGGGGCGCCACTGAAGCTTTCTTT
v_gene: TRBV5-4
d_gene: TRBD1
abundance: .
j_gene: TRBJ1-1

CDR3aa: CASSLQNQVEQYF
CDR3nt: TGTGCCAGCAGTCTTCAGAATCAAGTCGAGCAGTACTTC
v_gene: TRBV14
d_gene: .
abundance: .
j_gene: TRBJ2-7

CDR3aa: CAWSRGNYGYTF
CDR3nt: TGTGCCTGGAGCAGGGGTAACTATGGCTACACCTTC
v_gene: TRBV30
d_gene: .
abundance: .
j_gene: TRBJ1-2

CDR3aa: CAISSQRGDRGIYEQYF
CDR3nt: TGTGCCATCAGCTCCCAGAGAGGGGACAGGGGAATCTACGAGCAGTACTTC
v_gene: TRBV10-3
d_gene: TRBD1
abundance: few
j_gene: TRBJ2-7

CDR3aa: CASSRRPPGQGVFTGNTIYF
CDR3nt: TGTGCCAGCAGCAGACGGCCTCCGGGACAGGGGGTATTTACTGGAAACACCATATATTTT
v_gene: TRBV13
d_gene: TRBD1
abundance: .
j_gene: TRBJ1-3

CDR3aa: CASSEAGGITGELFF
CDR3nt: TGTGCCAGCAGTGAAGCGGGGGGGATAACCGGGGAGCTGTTTTTT
v_gene: TRBV6-1
d_gene: TRBD2
abundance: .
j_gene: TRBJ2-2

CDR3aa: CASSLGNTGAEETQYF
CDR3nt: TGTGCCAGCAGCTTAGGGAACACAGGGGCGGAGGAGACCCAGTACTTC
v_gene: TRBV11-3
d_gene: TRBD1
abundance: .
j_gene: TRBJ2-5

CDR3aa: CASRPSGGNTGELFF
CDR3nt: TGTGCCAGCAGACCTAGCGGGGGGAACACCGGGGAGCTGTTTTTT
v_gene: TRBV6-5
d_gene: TRBD2
abundance: .
j_gene: TRBJ2-2

CDR3aa: CASSIKGGIPGGYTF
CDR3nt: TGTGCCAGTAGTATTAAAGGCGGGATCCCGGGAGGCTACACCTTC
v_gene: TRBV19
d_gene: .
abundance: few
j_gene: TRBJ1-2

CDR3aa: CAISELGQEGKLFF
CDR3nt: TGTGCCATCAGCGAATTGGGACAGGAGGGAAAACTGTTTTTT
v_gene: TRBV10-3
d_gene: TRBD1
abundance: .
j_gene: TRBJ1-4

CDR3aa: CAWSPPPPGTAYQPQHF
CDR3nt: TGTGCCTGGAGTCCACCTCCCCCCGGGACAGCTTATCAGCCCCAGCATTTT
v_gene: TRBV30
d_gene: TRBD1
abundance: .
j_gene: TRBJ1-5

CDR3aa: CASSLVTGSTEAFF
CDR3nt: TGTGCCAGCAGCTTAGTGACAGGGAGTACTGAAGCTTTCTTT
v_gene: TRBV7-9
d_gene: TRBD1
abundance: .
j_gene: TRBJ1-1

CDR3aa: CASSLAGAMKGTQYF
CDR3nt: TGCGCCAGCAGCTTGGCAGGGGCCATGAAGGGTACGCAGTATTTT
v_gene: TRBV5-1
d_gene: .
abundance: few
j_gene: TRBJ2-3

CDR3aa: CASSTGLATLSETQYF
CDR3nt: TGTGCCAGCAGCACGGGACTAGCAACTCTATCGGAGACCCAGTACTTC
v_gene: TRBV9
d_gene: TRBD2
abundance: .
j_gene: TRBJ2-5

CDR3aa: CASSLQGEVTDTQYF
CDR3nt: TGTGCCAGCAGCTTACAAGGGGAAGTCACAGATACGCAGTATTTT
v_gene: TRBV7-3
d_gene: .
abundance: .
j_gene: TRBJ2-3

CDR3aa: CASRPRVGGHNEQFF
CDR3nt: TGTGCCAGCAGGCCGAGGGTGGGGGGGCACAATGAGCAGTTCTTC
v_gene: TRBV6-1
d_gene: .
abundance: .
j_gene: TRBJ2-1

CDR3aa: CASSPAVWSLHF
CDR3nt: TGTGCCAGCTCCCCGGCAGTCTGGAGCCTCCACTTT
v_gene: TRBV2
d_gene: .
abundance: .
j_gene: TRBJ1-6

CDR3aa: CASSLTWTSTGELFF
CDR3nt: TGCGCCAGCAGCTTAACCTGGACTTCCACCGGGGAGCTGTTTTTT
v_gene: TRBV5-1
d_gene: .
abundance: few
j_gene: TRBJ2-2

CDR3aa: CASSAAGGRYNEQFF
CDR3nt: TGTGCCAGCAGTGCTGCAGGGGGGCGGTACAATGAGCAGTTCTTC
v_gene: TRBV6-5
d_gene: .
abundance: .
j_gene: TRBJ2-1

CDR3aa: CASSPQGTLTYYEQYF
CDR3nt: TGTGCCAGCAGCCCGCAGGGGACATTGACTTACTACGAGCAGTACTTC
v_gene: TRBV7-9
d_gene: .
abundance: .
j_gene: TRBJ2-7

CDR3aa: CASSVRQGAEEKLFF
CDR3nt: TGTGCCAGCAGTGTAAGACAGGGGGCCGAAGAAAAACTGTTTTTT
v_gene: TRBV25-1
d_gene: TRBD1
abundance: few
j_gene: TRBJ1-4

CDR3aa: CASSDGTSGDNEQFF
CDR3nt: TGTGCCAGCAGTGACGGGACTAGCGGGGACAATGAGCAGTTCTTC
v_gene: TRBV6-4
d_gene: TRBD2
abundance: .
j_gene: TRBJ2-1

CDR3aa: CASSLGGAGVHEQYF
CDR3nt: TGTGCCAGCAGCTTAGGGGGAGCGGGGGTGCACGAGCAGTACTTC
v_gene: TRBV13
d_gene: TRBD2
abundance: .
j_gene: TRBJ2-7

CDR3aa: CASSPSYREGKQFF
CDR3nt: TGTGCCAGCAGCCCCTCTTACCGGGAGGGGAAGCAGTTCTTC
v_gene: TRBV14
d_gene: TRBD2
abundance: .
j_gene: TRBJ2-1

CDR3aa: CASSRKGTGGEKLFF
CDR3nt: TGTGCCAGCAGCCGGAAGGGTACAGGGGGGGAAAAACTGTTTTTT
v_gene: TRBV2
d_gene: TRBD1
abundance: .
j_gene: TRBJ1-4

CDR3aa: CASSSQDYRAHNEQFF
CDR3nt: TGTGCCAGCAGCTCCCAGGACTATCGGGCCCACAATGAGCAGTTCTTC
v_gene: TRBV7-2
d_gene: .
abundance: once
j_gene: TRBJ2-1

CDR3aa: CASSFSGTGYEQYF
CDR3nt: TGTGCCAGCAGCTTCTCCGGGACAGGGTACGAGCAGTACTTC
v_gene: TRBV11-2
d_gene: TRBD1
abundance: few
j_gene: TRBJ2-7

CDR3aa: CAWSTLTESGNTIYF
CDR3nt: TGTGCCTGGAGTACACTGACAGAATCTGGAAACACCATATATTTT
v_gene: TRBV30
d_gene: .
abundance: .
j_gene: TRBJ1-3

CDR3aa: CASSLQGREAFF
CDR3nt: TGTGCCAGCAGTCTTCAGGGGCGTGAAGCTTTCTTT
v_gene: TRBV6-6
d_gene: .
abundance: .
j_gene: TRBJ1-1

CDR3aa: CANGREMNTEAFF
CDR3nt: TGTGCCAATGGACGGGAGATGAACACTGAAGCTTTCTTT
v_gene: TRBV2
d_gene: .
abundance: .
j_gene: TRBJ1-1

CDR3aa: CASSERGGAQPQHF
CDR3nt: TGTGCCAGCAGTGAAAGGGGGGGGGCTCAGCCCCAGCATTTT
v_gene: TRBV6-1
d_gene: .
abundance: .
j_gene: TRBJ1-5

CDR3aa: CAIRAGNVFGATASPLHF
CDR3nt: TGTGCCATCAGGGCGGGGAATGTTTTTGGGGCCACGGCTTCACCCCTCCACTTT
v_gene: TRBV10-3
d_gene: .
abundance: .
j_gene: TRBJ1-6

CDR3aa: CASSVTSGEFTSTDTQYF
CDR3nt: TGTGCCAGTAGTGTGACTAGCGGGGAATTTACTAGCACAGATACGCAGTATTTT
v_gene: TRBV19
d_gene: TRBD2
abundance: .
j_gene: TRBJ2-3

CDR3aa: CARSWRSNYGYTF
CDR3nt: TGTGCCAGAAGCTGGAGATCTAACTATGGCTACACCTTC
v_gene: TRBV5-3
d_gene: .
abundance: .
j_gene: TRBJ1-2

CDR3aa: CASSEVAGNTIYF
CDR3nt: TGTGCCAGCAGTGAAGTAGCTGGAAACACCATATATTTT
v_gene: TRBV6-1
d_gene: .
abundance: .
j_gene: TRBJ1-3

CDR3aa: CASSPDTDTEAFF
CDR3nt: TGCGCCAGCAGCCCGGACACCGACACTGAAGCTTTCTTT
v_gene: TRBV5-1
d_gene: .
abundance: .
j_gene: TRBJ1-1

CDR3aa: CASSEVQGNTGELFF
CDR3nt: TGTGCCAGCAGTGAAGTGCAGGGGAACACCGGGGAGCTGTTTTTT
v_gene: TRBV6-1
d_gene: .
abundance: .
j_gene: TRBJ2-2

CDR3aa: CASSLIRGQDQPQHF
CDR3nt: TGTGCCAGCAGCTTGATCAGGGGGCAGGATCAGCCCCAGCATTTT
v_gene: TRBV7-8
d_gene: TRBD1
abundance: .
j_gene: TRBJ1-5

CDR3aa: CASSRQGYGYTF
CDR3nt: TGCGCCAGCAGCCGACAGGGCTATGGCTACACCTTC
v_gene: TRBV5-1
d_gene: TRBD1
abundance: .
j_gene: TRBJ1-2

CDR3aa: CASSEARNQPQHF
CDR3nt: TGTGCCAGCAGTGAAGCGAGGAATCAGCCCCAGCATTTT
v_gene: TRBV6-1
d_gene: .
abundance: .
j_gene: TRBJ1-5

CDR3aa: CASSERLARTETQYF
CDR3nt: TGCGCCAGCAGTGAAAGGCTAGCGCGGACGGAGACCCAGTACTTC
v_gene: TRBV10-1
d_gene: .
abundance: .
j_gene: TRBJ2-5

CDR3aa: CASSPMDSIPTNEKLFF
CDR3nt: TGTGCCAGCTCACCGATGGACAGTATACCAACTAATGAAAAACTGTTTTTT
v_gene: TRBV18
d_gene: .
abundance: .
j_gene: TRBJ1-4

CDR3aa: CASSYYGQGTEAFF
CDR3nt: TGTGCCAGCAGTTACTACGGACAGGGCACTGAAGCTTTCTTT
v_gene: TRBV6-5
d_gene: TRBD1
abundance: .
j_gene: TRBJ1-1

CDR3aa: CASSLGQGPHYGYTF
CDR3nt: TGTGCCAGCAGCTTAGGACAGGGGCCCCACTATGGCTACACCTTC
v_gene: TRBV7-2
d_gene: TRBD1
abundance: .
j_gene: TRBJ1-2

CDR3aa: CAWSVAGTDTQYF
CDR3nt: TGTGCCTGGAGTGTGGCAGGGACAGATACGCAGTATTTT
v_gene: TRBV30
d_gene: .
abundance: .
j_gene: TRBJ2-3

CDR3aa: CASSLQGAAQYF
CDR3nt: TGTGCCAGCAGCTTGCAGGGGGCGGCCCAGTACTTC
v_gene: TRBV5-6
d_gene: TRBD1
abundance: once
j_gene: TRBJ2-5

CDR3aa: CASSRGYNQPQHF
CDR3nt: TGTGCCAGCAGCCGGGGTTACAATCAGCCCCAGCATTTT
v_gene: TRBV6-5
d_gene: .
abundance: .
j_gene: TRBJ1-5

CDR3aa: CAIRTGPGIEQYF
CDR3nt: TGTGCCATCCGGACAGGGCCGGGTATTGAGCAGTACTTC
v_gene: TRBV10-3
d_gene: TRBD1
abundance: .
j_gene: TRBJ2-7

CDR3aa: CSSSLTSYGYTF
CDR3nt: TGTTCCAGCAGCTTAACCAGCTATGGCTACACCTTC
v_gene: TRBV7-9
d_gene: .
abundance: .
j_gene: TRBJ1-2

CDR3aa: CASSADFATNEKLFF
CDR3nt: TGTGCCAGCAGCGCGGACTTTGCAACTAATGAAAAACTGTTTTTT
v_gene: TRBV9
d_gene: .
abundance: .
j_gene: TRBJ1-4

CDR3aa: CASRQGIGELFF
CDR3nt: TGTGCCAGCAGGCAGGGGATCGGGGAGCTGTTTTTT
v_gene: TRBV25-1
d_gene: .
abundance: few
j_gene: TRBJ2-2

CDR3aa: CASSIQRGGTDTQYF
CDR3nt: TGTGCCAGTAGTATCCAGCGGGGAGGCACAGATACGCAGTATTTT
v_gene: TRBV19
d_gene: TRBD2
abundance: once
j_gene: TRBJ2-3

CDR3aa: CASSLELAGGYEQFF
CDR3nt: TGTGCCAGCAGCTTAGAGCTAGCGGGGGGATATGAGCAGTTCTTC
v_gene: TRBV11-2
d_gene: TRBD2
abundance: .
j_gene: TRBJ2-1

CDR3aa: CAFLRGTGADKLFF
CDR3nt: TGTGCCTTCCTCAGGGGGACAGGGGCTGACAAATTGTTTTTT
v_gene: TRBV30
d_gene: TRBD1
abundance: .
j_gene: TRBJ1-4

CDR3aa: CASGAGLPPEQYF
CDR3nt: TGTGCCAGCGGGGCGGGACTCCCCCCAGAGCAGTACTTC
v_gene: TRBV2
d_gene: .
abundance: .
j_gene: TRBJ2-7

CDR3aa: CASTTGYSSGANVLTF
CDR3nt: TGTGCCAGCACGACAGGGTACAGCTCTGGGGCCAACGTCCTGACTTTC
v_gene: TRBV27
d_gene: TRBD1
abundance: .
j_gene: TRBJ2-6

CDR3aa: CASRSGLTGNQPQHF
CDR3nt: TGTGCCAGCAGATCCGGTCTTACGGGCAATCAGCCCCAGCATTTT
v_gene: TRBV6-5
d_gene: .
abundance: .
j_gene: TRBJ1-5

CDR3aa: CASSVGAYNEQFF
CDR3nt: TGTGCCAGCAGCGTCGGAGCCTACAATGAGCAGTTCTTC
v_gene: TRBV11-3
d_gene: .
abundance: .
j_gene: TRBJ2-1

CDR3aa: CASSLSSRGLYNSPLHF
CDR3nt: TGTGCCAGCAGTTTATCGTCCAGGGGGCTTTATAATTCACCCCTCCACTTT
v_gene: TRBV27
d_gene: TRBD1
abundance: .
j_gene: TRBJ1-6